Presented here are 3 T cell receptor beta chains from one specimen sequenced in a study of shared clonotypes between healthy human individuals. Profiled with immunoSEQ multiplex PCR; TCRdb holds only in-frame clones, not every one. In the table there are a few hundred thousand clones, about 97% of which are singletons. Sequenced sample: naive CD4+ T cells sorted from blood. Noted subset: CD45RA+ positively selected. The receptors here all came from a woman aged 25 to 45 in good health.

V usage is TRBV6-1 and J usage is TRBJ1-5, with D uncertain. V was cut by 6 bases and J by 4 bases, with 4 bases left in between. The CDR3 contains 11 residues. Germline-derived CDR1 and CDR2 are MNHNS and SASEGT. In DNA form, the CDR3 reads TGTGCCAGCAGACAAAATCAGCCCCAGCATTTT. Protein sequence: CASRQNQPQHF.

CDR3 bases: TGTGCCAGCAGCCGCGGACAGCCCTACGAGCAGTACTTC. It specifies CASSRGQPYEQYF. The chain links TRBV28 to TRBJ2-7; tentative D call: TRBD1 (6 bases). This CDR3 contains 13 residues. The V gene's germline CDR1 is MDHEN and CDR2 SYDVKM. V lost 6 bases, J lost 2 bases, and 11 bases lay in between.

The chain recombines TRBV9 with TRBJ2-3, with D possibly being TRBD1 (6 bases). V lost 6 bases to trimming and J lost 2 bases, with 19 bases between them. The germline V gene has CDR1 SGDLS and CDR2 YYNGEE. The CDR3 is 16 residues long. CDR3 loop: CASTTSGDIYTDTQYF. Here the CDR3 DNA reads TGTGCCAGCACAACGTCTGGGGACATCTACACAGATACGCAGTATTTT.